Listed below are T cell receptor beta chains from one sample, sequenced in a study of T cell responses to AZD1222 COVID-19 vaccine. The repertoire was sequenced with immunoSEQ multiplex PCR; TCRdb's copy has only in-frame clones and lacks some. The table includes about 120,000 clones, around 90% detected once. The sequencing here drew on peripheral blood, taken 28 days after the second dose of the MenACWY control vaccine. The origin of the receptors is an adult who received the MenACWY meningococcal vaccine as a control. The CDR3 runs from the conserved cysteine through the conserved F or W. The D gene is left open where the match is weak. Some rows have no size entry. The others give once, few or many, or a class for an expanded clone.

d_gene: TRBD2; abundance: once; v_gene: TRBV7-9; j_gene: TRBJ2-1; CDR3aa: CASSTLADNEQFF; CDR3nt: TGTGCCAGCAGCACTCTAGCGGACAATGAGCAGTTCTTC
d_gene: TRBD2; abundance: once; v_gene: TRBV19; j_gene: TRBJ2-3; CDR3aa: CASSIGGRDTDTQYF; CDR3nt: TGTGCCAGTAGTATAGGTGGGAGGGACACAGATACGCAGTATTTT
d_gene: TRBD1; abundance: -; v_gene: TRBV11-2; j_gene: TRBJ2-2; CDR3aa: CASSLLTGGYAGELFF; CDR3nt: TGTGCCAGCAGCTTACTGACAGGGGGTTATGCCGGGGAGCTGTTTTTT
d_gene: -; abundance: -; v_gene: TRBV28; j_gene: TRBJ1-5; CDR3aa: CASGIGRNQPQHF; CDR3nt: TGTGCCAGCGGAATCGGACGGAATCAGCCCCAGCATTTT
d_gene: -; abundance: -; v_gene: TRBV15; j_gene: TRBJ1-4; CDR3aa: CATSRDPPGVRINEKLFF; CDR3nt: TGTGCCACCAGCAGAGACCCCCCCGGTGTACGGATTAATGAAAAACTGTTTTTT
d_gene: TRBD1; abundance: -; v_gene: TRBV28; j_gene: TRBJ1-5; CDR3aa: CASSINRDRGKLGPDQPQHF; CDR3nt: TGTGCCAGCAGTATCAACCGGGACAGGGGAAAACTTGGCCCGGATCAGCCCCAGCATTTT
d_gene: TRBD2; abundance: once; v_gene: TRBV10-2; j_gene: TRBJ2-2; CDR3aa: CASSEGGGALSAGELFF; CDR3nt: TGCGCCAGCAGTGAGGGCGGGGGGGCCTTAAGCGCCGGGGAGCTGTTTTTT
d_gene: TRBD2; abundance: -; v_gene: TRBV25-1; j_gene: TRBJ2-1; CDR3aa: CASRSSGRRAEEQFF; CDR3nt: TGTGCCAGCAGGTCTAGCGGGAGGCGCGCGGAGGAGCAGTTCTTC
d_gene: -; abundance: -; v_gene: TRBV15; j_gene: TRBJ2-1; CDR3aa: CATSEQSRVIRNEQFF; CDR3nt: TGTGCCACCAGCGAACAATCCAGGGTGATAAGGAATGAGCAGTTCTTC
d_gene: -; abundance: -; v_gene: TRBV7-2; j_gene: TRBJ2-3; CDR3aa: CASSLALETDTQYF; CDR3nt: TGTGCCAGCAGCTTAGCTCTGGAAACAGATACGCAGTATTTT
d_gene: -; abundance: medium-sized; v_gene: TRBV5-8; j_gene: TRBJ2-1; CDR3aa: CASSLVSLNEQFF; CDR3nt: TGTGCCAGCAGCTTGGTTAGCCTCAATGAGCAGTTCTTC
d_gene: -; abundance: -; v_gene: TRBV5-6; j_gene: TRBJ1-5; CDR3aa: CASSLGRAYSNQPQHF; CDR3nt: TGTGCCAGCAGCTTGGGCAGGGCCTATAGCAATCAGCCCCAGCATTTT
d_gene: TRBD1; abundance: -; v_gene: TRBV13; j_gene: TRBJ1-4; CDR3aa: CASSLEGQGAEKLFF; CDR3nt: TGTGCCAGCAGCTTAGAGGGACAGGGGGCGGAAAAACTGTTTTTT
d_gene: -; abundance: -; v_gene: TRBV3-1/TRBV3-2; j_gene: TRBJ2-7; CDR3aa: CASSQGLVGRYEQYF; CDR3nt: TGTGCCAGCAGCCAAGGACTGGTTGGGAGGTACGAGCAGTACTTC
d_gene: TRBD2; abundance: once; v_gene: TRBV5-1; j_gene: TRBJ2-5; CDR3aa: CASSLGTSGYQETQYF; CDR3nt: TGCGCCAGCAGCTTGGGGACTAGCGGGTACCAAGAGACCCAGTACTTC
d_gene: -; abundance: -; v_gene: TRBV27; j_gene: TRBJ2-1; CDR3aa: CASRGTNYNEQFF; CDR3nt: TGTGCCAGCAGAGGGACGAACTACAATGAGCAGTTCTTC
d_gene: TRBD1; abundance: -; v_gene: TRBV11-2; j_gene: TRBJ1-5; CDR3aa: CASSLDGTGGGQPQHF; CDR3nt: TGTGCCAGCAGCTTAGATGGGACAGGGGGTGGTCAGCCCCAGCATTTT
d_gene: -; abundance: -; v_gene: TRBV3-1/TRBV3-2; j_gene: TRBJ1-6; CDR3aa: CASSQRGREASPLHF; CDR3nt: TGTGCCAGCAGCCAACGCGGCAGGGAAGCTTCACCCCTCCACTTT
d_gene: TRBD2; abundance: -; v_gene: TRBV7-8; j_gene: TRBJ2-1; CDR3aa: CASSSAAGTSNEQFF; CDR3nt: TGTGCCAGCAGCTCGGCGGCCGGGACTAGCAATGAGCAGTTCTTC
d_gene: TRBD2; abundance: -; v_gene: TRBV10-3; j_gene: TRBJ2-7; CDR3aa: CASRAGGREQYF; CDR3nt: TGTGCTTCACGGGCGGGAGGTCGCGAGCAGTACTTC
d_gene: -; abundance: -; v_gene: TRBV3-1/TRBV3-2; j_gene: TRBJ1-1; CDR3aa: CASSQDEEAFF; CDR3nt: TGTGCCAGCAGCCAAGATGAAGAAGCTTTCTTT
d_gene: -; abundance: -; v_gene: TRBV15; j_gene: TRBJ1-5; CDR3aa: CATSSAGLQEIKPQHF; CDR3nt: TGTGCCACCAGCAGCGCTGGTCTGCAAGAAATTAAGCCCCAGCATTTT
d_gene: -; abundance: -; v_gene: TRBV5-4; j_gene: TRBJ2-7; CDR3aa: CASSLGGPSYEQYF; CDR3nt: TGTGCCAGCAGCTTGGGCGGCCCCTCCTACGAGCAGTACTTC
d_gene: -; abundance: -; v_gene: TRBV5-6; j_gene: TRBJ2-7; CDR3aa: CASSLADSTHEQYF; CDR3nt: TGTGCCAGCAGCTTGGCCGACAGTACCCACGAGCAGTACTTC
d_gene: TRBD1; abundance: -; v_gene: TRBV6-2/TRBV6-3; j_gene: TRBJ2-3; CDR3aa: CASSPGTDTDTQYF; CDR3nt: TGTGCCAGCAGCCCAGGGACAGACACAGATACGCAGTATTTT
d_gene: -; abundance: once; v_gene: TRBV5-1; j_gene: TRBJ1-4; CDR3aa: CASSSKGVEATNEKLFF; CDR3nt: TGCGCCAGCAGCTCTAAGGGGGTTGAGGCAACTAATGAAAAACTGTTTTTT
d_gene: -; abundance: -; v_gene: TRBV5-5; j_gene: TRBJ2-7; CDR3aa: CASSLAATGMDEQYF; CDR3nt: TGTGCCAGCAGCTTGGCGGCGACGGGGATGGACGAGCAGTACTTC
d_gene: -; abundance: -; v_gene: TRBV3-1/TRBV3-2; j_gene: TRBJ2-2; CDR3aa: CASSQLTGPGELFF; CDR3nt: TGTGCCAGCAGCCAGCTAACAGGGCCCGGGGAGCTGTTTTTT
d_gene: -; abundance: once; v_gene: TRBV6-2/TRBV6-3; j_gene: TRBJ1-5; CDR3aa: CASSYGTYNQPQHF; CDR3nt: TGTGCCAGCAGTTATGGTACTTACAATCAGCCCCAGCATTTT
d_gene: -; abundance: -; v_gene: TRBV3-1/TRBV3-2; j_gene: TRBJ1-1; CDR3aa: CASSRVENTEAFF; CDR3nt: TGTGCCAGCAGCCGAGTGGAGAACACTGAAGCTTTCTTT
d_gene: TRBD2; abundance: -; v_gene: TRBV25-1; j_gene: TRBJ2-7; CDR3aa: CASSDTGTTYECSYEQYF; CDR3nt: TGTGCCAGCAGTGACACCGGGACTACCTACGAATGCTCCTACGAGCAGTACTTC
d_gene: -; abundance: -; v_gene: TRBV9; j_gene: TRBJ2-3; CDR3aa: CASNLRGLSTDTQYF; CDR3nt: TGTGCCAGCAACTTAAGGGGACTCAGCACAGATACGCAGTATTTT
d_gene: -; abundance: -; v_gene: TRBV2; j_gene: TRBJ2-3; CDR3aa: CASSGSGAGTDTQYF; CDR3nt: TGTGCCAGCAGTGGTTCAGGGGCGGGCACAGATACGCAGTATTTT
d_gene: TRBD1; abundance: -; v_gene: TRBV5-6; j_gene: TRBJ1-5; CDR3aa: CASSLASAGTVNQPQHF; CDR3nt: TGTGCCAGCAGCTTGGCTTCCGCGGGGACAGTTAATCAGCCCCAGCATTTT
d_gene: -; abundance: few; v_gene: TRBV19; j_gene: TRBJ1-1; CDR3aa: CASSIDPPDGRDTEAFF; CDR3nt: TGTGCCAGTAGTATAGACCCGCCCGACGGCAGAGACACTGAAGCTTTCTTT
d_gene: TRBD1; abundance: once; v_gene: TRBV28; j_gene: TRBJ1-1; CDR3aa: CASSYTGAPEAFF; CDR3nt: TGTGCCAGCAGTTATACAGGGGCTCCTGAAGCTTTCTTT
d_gene: -; abundance: -; v_gene: TRBV13; j_gene: TRBJ2-1; CDR3aa: CASSLRDRDRTDIYNEQFF; CDR3nt: TGTGCCAGCAGCTTACGGGATAGGGACCGGACTGACATATACAATGAGCAGTTCTTC
d_gene: -; abundance: -; v_gene: TRBV6-5; j_gene: TRBJ2-3; CDR3aa: CASSYGTDTQYF; CDR3nt: TGTGCCAGCAGTTACGGGACAGATACGCAGTATTTT
d_gene: -; abundance: -; v_gene: TRBV2; j_gene: TRBJ1-5; CDR3aa: CASSPGLDGGSNQPQHF; CDR3nt: TGTGCCAGCAGTCCCGGGCTCGACGGCGGGAGCAATCAGCCCCAGCATTTT
d_gene: TRBD2; abundance: -; v_gene: TRBV24-1; j_gene: TRBJ2-1; CDR3aa: CATSAHGSGGPNEQFF; CDR3nt: TGTGCCACCAGTGCGCATGGTAGCGGGGGGCCCAATGAGCAGTTCTTC
d_gene: -; abundance: -; v_gene: TRBV7-2; j_gene: TRBJ2-3; CDR3aa: CASSTPPADTQYF; CDR3nt: TGTGCCAGCAGCACCCCCCCGGCAGATACGCAGTATTTT
d_gene: TRBD1; abundance: -; v_gene: TRBV11-1; j_gene: TRBJ1-4; CDR3aa: CASSLRTGPEKLFF; CDR3nt: TGTGCCAGCAGCCTCCGGACAGGGCCGGAAAAACTGTTTTTT
d_gene: -; abundance: -; v_gene: TRBV6-5; j_gene: TRBJ1-2; CDR3aa: CASSSRERGRGYTF; CDR3nt: TGTGCCAGCAGTTCTCGGGAGAGGGGTCGCGGCTACACCTTC
d_gene: TRBD2; abundance: -; v_gene: TRBV2; j_gene: TRBJ2-2; CDR3aa: CASSWSGGDTGELFF; CDR3nt: TGTGCCAGCAGTTGGAGCGGGGGGGACACCGGGGAGCTGTTTTTT
d_gene: -; abundance: -; v_gene: TRBV5-1; j_gene: TRBJ2-3; CDR3aa: CASSFGSSETQYF; CDR3nt: TGCGCCAGCAGCTTCGGGAGTTCGGAAACGCAGTATTTT
d_gene: -; abundance: -; v_gene: TRBV19; j_gene: TRBJ1-5; CDR3aa: CASSSDGYANQPQHF; CDR3nt: TGTGCCAGTAGTTCGGACGGCTATGCCAATCAGCCCCAGCATTTT
d_gene: -; abundance: -; v_gene: TRBV24-1; j_gene: TRBJ2-3; CDR3aa: CATSSFTDTQYF; CDR3nt: TGTGCCACCAGTTCTTTCACAGATACGCAGTATTTT
d_gene: TRBD2; abundance: -; v_gene: TRBV5-1; j_gene: TRBJ2-1; CDR3aa: CASRLTSGVGEQFF; CDR3nt: TGCGCCAGCAGGTTGACTAGCGGGGTCGGTGAGCAGTTCTTC
d_gene: TRBD2; abundance: -; v_gene: TRBV28; j_gene: TRBJ2-5; CDR3aa: CASSLTGTSLEETQYF; CDR3nt: TGTGCCAGCAGTCTAACCGGGACTAGCTTGGAGGAGACCCAGTACTTC
d_gene: -; abundance: -; v_gene: TRBV7-9; j_gene: TRBJ1-1; CDR3aa: CASSLGRRRGSGNTEAFF; CDR3nt: TGTGCCAGCAGCTTAGGGCGGCGGCGGGGGTCGGGGAACACTGAAGCTTTCTTT
d_gene: -; abundance: -; v_gene: TRBV6-2/TRBV6-3; j_gene: TRBJ2-2; CDR3aa: CASSYKGENTGELFF; CDR3nt: TGTGCCAGCAGTTACAAAGGGGAGAACACCGGGGAGCTGTTTTTT
d_gene: TRBD2; abundance: few; v_gene: TRBV19; j_gene: TRBJ2-5; CDR3aa: CASSSGAGGRETQYF; CDR3nt: TGTGCCAGTAGTAGCGGGGCGGGGGGGCGAGAGACCCAGTACTTC
d_gene: -; abundance: -; v_gene: TRBV10-3; j_gene: TRBJ2-5; CDR3aa: CAISEKGLSTETQYF; CDR3nt: TGTGCCATCAGTGAAAAAGGTCTCTCCACAGAGACCCAGTACTTC
d_gene: -; abundance: -; v_gene: TRBV19; j_gene: TRBJ1-1; CDR3aa: CASAQGFQSEAFF; CDR3nt: TGTGCCAGTGCCCAGGGTTTTCAGTCTGAAGCTTTCTTT
d_gene: TRBD1; abundance: -; v_gene: TRBV4-1; j_gene: TRBJ1-1; CDR3aa: CASSQLQGIGMNTEAFF; CDR3nt: TGCGCCAGCAGCCAGTTACAGGGGATTGGGATGAACACTGAAGCTTTCTTT
d_gene: TRBD2; abundance: -; v_gene: TRBV9; j_gene: TRBJ2-5; CDR3aa: CASSVSSSGGYQETQYF; CDR3nt: TGTGCCAGCAGCGTAAGCAGTAGCGGGGGGTACCAAGAGACCCAGTACTTC
d_gene: TRBD1; abundance: -; v_gene: TRBV9; j_gene: TRBJ1-6; CDR3aa: CASSSGQGANSPLHF; CDR3nt: TGTGCCAGCAGCTCCGGACAGGGGGCAAATTCACCCCTCCACTTT